This TCR beta chain emerged from a study of tumor and adjacent non-tumor tissue in lung cancer. Whole-study context: Histology: about twelve adenocarcinoma, a couple of squamous cell carcinoma, 1 small cell lung cancer. Aged 31 to 76 years, patients included roughly ten men and about 5 women with stage I to III disease.

A modified ARM-PCR protocol with three rounds of nested PCR amplified TCRbeta. TCRdb ran MiXCR on the multiplex PCR reads and lists one entry per CDR3 protein. The table lists fewer than 120,000 distinct CDR3 sequences, about 87% of them singletons. RNA was extracted from bulk tissue without any cell sorting. The CDR3 is made up of 15 amino acids. Germline loops: CDR1 SQVTM, CDR2 ANQGSEA. V was cut by 1 base and J by 2 bases, with 15 bases left in between. The receptor was isolated from a man in his 70s with non-small cell lung cancer. The chain has TRBV29-1 and TRBJ2-7; D might be TRBD1 or TRBD2, each matching 5 bases. Sample: lung tumor tissue. The CDR3 here is CSVEGSGPLTYEQYF. The CDR3 region has the DNA TGCAGCGTTGAAGGATCGGGACCCTTGACCTACGAGCAGTACTTC.